The 24 T cell receptor beta chains listed next were all sequenced from one sample in a study of human T cells and chemical hapten exposure. Sample time point: patch test 3, about 24 weeks after DPC sensitization. Sample treatment: therapeutic diphenylcyclopropenone sensitization with weekly scalp DPC. TCRdb reprocessed the RACE reads via MiXCR and lists one record per CDR3 protein. Of 95,000 to 150,000 distinct CDR3 sequences in the sample, about 11% were seen once. The specimen comprised whole blood, sampled in connection with sensitization to the hapten diphenylcyclopropenone (DPC). Receptor source: a woman aged 50 to 60 with alopecia areata. Some clones in this sample may be carry-over from other donors' samples.

This chain joins TRBV20-1 and TRBJ2-4, with D perhaps matching TRBD2 (7 bases). V lost 3 bases, J lost 9 bases, and 21 bases lay in between. This CDR3 region has 15 residues. Germline CDR1 and CDR2: DFQATT and SNEGSKA (reference sequence). For the CDR3, the DNA is TGCAGTGCTAGGCCTGCTGCGGGGGCAGGAGGCATTCAGTACTTC. Its protein product is CSARPAAGAGGIQYF.

At least ten counts were recorded for this clonotype. The chain links TRBV20-1 to TRBJ2-6; D ambiguous. The CDR3 consists of 16 residues. Germline loops: CDR1 DFQATT, CDR2 SNEGSKA (reference sequence). The V end was cut by 1 base, the J end by 0 bases, with 10 bases between. The DNA of the CDR3 is TGCAGTGCTAGAGTCTGGGCAAGCTCTGGGGCCAACGTCCTGACTTTC. It yields the protein CSARVWASSGANVLTF.

V and J are TRBV6-5 and TRBJ1-4; D is uncertain. The CDR3 loop spans 17 amino acids. V was cut by 2 bases and J by 4 bases, with 17 bases left in between. Germline V CDR1 and CDR2: MNHEY, SVGAGI. CDR3 loop: CASSYGQFEGFNEKLFF. CDR3 sequence (DNA): TGTGCCAGCAGTTACGGCCAGTTCGAGGGCTTTAATGAAAAACTGTTTTTT.

The chain carries TRBV5-6 and TRBJ1-3; D ambiguous. V was cut by 3 bases and J by 4 bases, with 5 bases left in between. Germline V CDR1 and CDR2: SGHDT, YYEEEE. The CDR3 is made up of 12 amino acids. The CDR3 nucleotides read TGTGCCAGCAGCTCGACCGGAAACACCATATATTTT. Amino acid sequence: CASSSTGNTIYF.

The chain uses TRBV7-2 and TRBJ2-4; tentative D call: TRBD1 (5 bases). V was trimmed by 1 base and J by 8 bases, leaving 12 bases between them. This CDR3 contains 14 residues. Germline CDR1 SGHTA, CDR2 FQGNSA. Here the CDR3 reads CASSLGGSEYIQYF. The CDR3, as DNA: TGTGCCAGCAGCTTAGGGGGCAGCGAATACATTCAGTACTTC. Full variable domain (missing parts from reference TRBV7-2 and TRBJ2-4): GAGVSQSPSNKVTEKGKDVELRCDPISGHTALYWYRQSLGQGLEFLIYFQGNSAPDKSGLPSDRFSAERTGGSVSTLTIQRTQQEDSAVYLCASSLGGSEYIQYFGAGTRLSVL.

There are many counts of this clonotype. The gene calls are TRBV4-2 and TRBJ2-3, with a weak D call TRBD1 (6 bases). V was cut by 1 base and J by 4 bases, with 15 bases left in between. Germline V gene sequence: CDR1 LGHNA, CDR2 YNFKEQ. The length of the CDR3 is 16 residues. The CDR3 region has the DNA TGTGCCAGCAGCCAAGGACAGGCCCTAGTCGCAGATACGCAGTATTTT. It translates to CASSQGQALVADTQYF.

The chain combines TRBV3-1 with TRBJ2-7; maybe TRBD1 (6 bases). CDR3 length: 14 amino acids. Germline lookup yields CDR1 LGHDT and CDR2 YNNKEL (reference sequence). Between the trimmed V and J ends, which lost 7 bases and 1 base, there was a span of 14 bases. The CDR3, as DNA: TGTGCCAGCACTAAAGGGGGAGCGTCCTACGAGCAGTACTTC. Amino acid sequence: CASTKGGASYEQYF.

This clonotype was seen a few times. The chain combines TRBV7-8 with TRBJ2-7; D remains ambiguous. The CDR3 is made up of 13 amino acids. The ends were cut back, 0 bases at V and 3 bases at J, with 6 bases in the middle. The germline CDR1 and CDR2 sequences are SGHVS and FQNEAQ. In DNA form, the CDR3 reads TGTGCCAGCAGCTTAGCGCGCGGCTACGAGCAGTACTTC. Residues: CASSLARGYEQYF.

The CDR3 nucleotides read TGTGCCAGCAGTTTAATCTCCAGGGGTGAGTTCTACAATGAGCAGTTCTTC. Translation: CASSLISRGEFYNEQFF. The rearrangement links TRBV28 to TRBJ2-1; D might be TRBD1 (6 bases). V was clipped by 2 bases and J by 3 bases, with 17 bases between them. The CDR3 length is 17 residues. Per germline, CDR1 MDHEN and CDR2 SYDVKM.

This clonotype was detected ten times or more. The genes are TRBV20-1 and TRBJ2-5, with D tentatively TRBD2 (5 bases). The germline CDR1 and CDR2 sequences are DFQATT and SNEGSKA (reference sequence). The V and J ends lost 1 base and 2 bases respectively, with 11 bases between them. The CDR3 covers 14 residues. CDR3 DNA: TGCAGTGCTAGAGTTCCGGGATCTCAAGAGACCCAGTACTTC. Protein product: CSARVPGSQETQYF.

The chain uses TRBV7-8 and TRBJ1-5; D unresolved. Looked up from germline, CDR1 is SGHVS and CDR2 is FQNEAQ. The CDR3 runs to 15 residues. Trimming stripped 5 bases from V and 4 bases from J, with 15 bases between. CDR3 loop: CASSPTLRANQPQHF. CDR3 nucleotides: TGTGCCAGCAGCCCGACCCTTCGGGCAAATCAGCCCCAGCATTTT.

This clonotype was recorded a few times. V is TRBV29-1 and J is TRBJ2-7; TRBD1 might be the D (6 bases). The germline V and J ends were trimmed by 6 bases and 7 bases, with 16 bases remaining between them. Germline V gene sequence: CDR1 SQVTM, CDR2 ANQGSEA. This CDR3 spans 12 amino acids. In nucleotides, the CDR3 is TGCAGCGTCCCGGGGCAGAGGGGGGAGCAGTACTTC. Encoded protein: CSVPGQRGEQYF.

This clonotype showed up many times. This chain connects TRBV9 to TRBJ2-6; D might be TRBD1 (5 bases). This CDR3 comprises 15 residues. Germline CDR1 reads SGDLS; CDR2 reads YYNGEE. V was shortened by 4 bases and J by 8 bases, with 16 bases between the two germline ends. DNA of the CDR3: TGTGCCAGCAGCCAAGGACACTTCCCCCCCAACGTCCTGACTTTC. Translation gives CASSQGHFPPNVLTF.

This clonotype has ten or more counts. J is TRBJ2-7 and V is TRBV5-1, with D possibly TRBD1 on 5 matching bases. The V and J ends lost 0 bases and 5 bases respectively, with 12 bases between them. Germline V CDR1 and CDR2: SGHRS, YFSETQ. CDR3 length: 14 residues. The CDR3 here is CASSLAQAEDEQYF. CDR3 nucleotides: TGCGCCAGCAGCTTGGCACAGGCTGAGGACGAGCAGTACTTC. Full variable domain (remainder filled in from reference TRBV5-1 and TRBJ2-7): KAGVTQTPRYLIKTRGQQVTLSCSPISGHRSVSWYQQTPGQGLQFLFEYFSETQRNKGNFPGRFSGRQFSNSRSEMNVSTLELGDSALYLCASSLAQAEDEQYFGPGTRLTVT.

This clonotype showed up many times. The chain is built from TRBV4-1 and TRBJ2-1; D may match TRBD1 or TRBD2 (6 bases each). Germline CDR1 reads MGHRA; CDR2 reads YSYEKL. Trimming pared 4 bases from V and 6 bases from J, leaving 10 bases between. The CDR3 contains 13 residues. This CDR3 is CASSRGAANEQFF. Written as DNA, the CDR3 is TGCGCCAGCAGCCGGGGGGCTGCCAATGAGCAGTTCTTC.

This chain links TRBV5-1 with TRBJ2-7; possibly TRBD2 for D (6 bases). V was trimmed by 4 bases and J by 5 bases, leaving 19 bases between them. Germline assignment: CDR1 SGHRS and CDR2 YFSETQ. This CDR3 is 15 amino acids long. This CDR3 is CASSLGTLPNHEQYF. DNA for the CDR3: TGCGCCAGCAGCCTCGGGACTCTCCCCAACCACGAGCAGTACTTC.

V usage is TRBV12-3 or TRBV12-4 and J usage is TRBJ1-2, with 11 bases that match TRBD1. J gave up 6 bases and V 3 bases, and 3 bases lay outside the gene matches. The CDR3 has 14 amino acids. The DNA for the CDR3 is TGTGCCAGCAGTTTTGGACAGGGGGCGAATGGCTACACCTTC. Translating gives CASSFGQGANGYTF.

This clonotype was observed a handful of times. J is TRBJ1-1 and V is TRBV11-2; D remains unclear. The CDR3 length is 14 residues. Germline V gene data show CDR1 as SGHAT and CDR2 as FQNNGV. V lost 4 bases and J 0 bases, leaving 9 bases between the germline ends. The CDR3 loop reads CASSSNSLNTEAFF. The CDR3 nucleotides read TGTGCCAGCAGCTCAAATAGCCTGAACACTGAAGCTTTCTTT.

The CDR3 DNA reads as TGTGCCTGGAGTCAGCGGGGAGGAGAGACCCAGTACTTC. Translated, it gives CAWSQRGGETQYF. The chain uses TRBV30 and TRBJ2-5, with TRBD2 matching 7 bases. The CDR3 spans 13 residues. Trimming took 2 bases from V and 4 from J; bases not matched to a gene: 4. CDR1 and CDR2 from the germline V gene are GTSNPN and SVGIG (reference sequence).

This clonotype was counted many times. The V gene is TRBV19, the J gene TRBJ1-2, with D unclear. Trimming shortened V by 3 bases and J by 6 bases, and 17 bases separated the two germline ends. The germline CDR1 and CDR2 sequences are LNHDA and SQIVND (reference sequence). This CDR3 region has 15 residues. CDR3 nucleotides: TGTGCCAGTAGTATCGTCACCCCATCCCGGGATGGCTACACCTTC. It translates to CASSIVTPSRDGYTF.

In its sample, this clonotype was seen a few times. The V call is TRBV27, the J call TRBJ1-6; D is ambiguous. Germline CDR1 is MNHEY and CDR2 is SMNVEV (reference sequence). There are 14 residues in the CDR3. V was clipped by 7 bases and J by 7 bases, with 14 bases between them. In DNA form, the CDR3 reads TGTGCCAGCACTAACCTCCGGGAGAATTCACCCCTCCACTTT. It is translated as CASTNLRENSPLHF.

The sample holds a few counts of this clonotype. The chain recombines TRBV27 with TRBJ2-2; 12 bases are a match to TRBD2. Germline V lookup: CDR1 MNHEY, CDR2 SMNVEV (reference sequence). The CDR3 extends over 17 amino acids. The junction had 5 bases not matched to a gene; V was cut back by 6 bases and J by 0 bases. The CDR3, as DNA: TGTGCCAGCAGACTAGCGGGGGGCCCCGCGAACACCGGGGAGCTGTTTTTT. Protein product: CASRLAGGPANTGELFF.

This clonotype was counted a few times. The V and J genes are TRBV7-8 and TRBJ1-6; 10 bases line up with TRBD1. This CDR3 comprises 17 residues. In germline, CDR1 is SGHVS, CDR2 FQNEAQ. With V trimmed by 1 base and J by 12 bases, 12 bases remained unmatched. The CDR3 region is CASSLGQWGTGVRPLHF. Here the CDR3 DNA reads TGTGCCAGCAGCTTAGGACAGTGGGGGACAGGGGTTCGACCCCTCCACTTT.

For this clonotype: One end of the junction varies from germline; a read error may be responsible. The chain carries TRBV20-1 and TRBJ1-5; perhaps TRBD1 as D (5 bases). The length of the CDR3 is 18 residues. CDR1 is DFQATT and CDR2 is SNEGSKA in the germline V gene (reference sequence). CDR3: CSARRQAPGGISNQPQNF. For the CDR3, the DNA is TGCAGTGCTAGAAGGCAAGCTCCTGGGGGGATAAGCAATCAGCCCCAGAATTTT.